This T cell receptor (beta chain) derives from a study of T cells in Graves' hyperthyroidism and ophthalmopathy. Amplified regions were TCR beta CDR3 sequences from RNA transcripts. HTBI primers drove first-round RT-PCR of the TCR CDR3. TCRdb reprocessed the multiplex PCR reads via MiXCR and lists one record per CDR3 protein. This table holds over 700,000 distinct CDR3 sequences, over 15% found once. The germline V gene has CDR1 SEHNR and CDR2 FQNEAQ (reference sequence). The junction had 17 bases not matched to a gene; V was cut back by 4 bases and J by 13 bases. The CDR3 has 16 amino acids. Ten or more counts support this clonotype. The study excluded patients with uncontrolled infection, other autoimmune disease, pregnancy or lactation.

The sequence came from a woman aged 45-65 years with Graves' hyperthyroidism that later progressed to Graves' ophthalmopathy. This chain joins TRBV7-9 and TRBJ2-7; 12 nucleotides line up with TRBD1. Sequencing used blood. CDR3: CASSSHSGTGGNGQYF. CDR3 nucleotide sequence: TGTGCCAGCAGCTCCCATTCCGGGACAGGGGGCAATGGGCAATACTTC.